These 6 T cell receptor beta chains were sequenced from one sample in a study of T cell clusters in autoimmune cytopenias. TRB was amplified by touch-down multiplex PCR, primer pools A and B combined. Reprocessing the multiplex PCR reads, TCRdb reports a single entry for every CDR3 protein and omits DNA. The listing records approximately 8,100 distinct CDR3 sequences. TRB amplification used approximately 250 ng of peripheral blood genomic DNA. Sequencing was performed on peripheral blood. The receptors were gathered from a human donor with an autoimmune cytopenia or autoimmune hepatitis (not recorded which).

J is TRBJ2-1 and V is TRBV27; TCRdb picks TRBD1, but there is no DNA to check that call. The CDR3 totals 15 residues. Germline-derived CDR1 and CDR2 are MNHEY and SMNVEV (reference sequence). This CDR3 reads CASSPRRGSYNEQFF.

The chain links TRBV12-3 or TRBV12-4 to TRBJ2-1; TCRdb picks TRBD2, but there is no DNA to check that call. The CDR3 has 15 residues. CDR3 loop: CASSLQGGRYNEQFF.

This clonotype is medium-sized by frequency. The chain recombines TRBV6-5 with TRBJ2-1; TCRdb names TRBD2, which stays unverified in the absence of DNA. This CDR3 region has 15 residues. The germline V gene encodes CDR1 MNHEY and CDR2 SVGAGI. The CDR3 spells CASSDPGLVWGEQFF.

V gene TRBV14 combines with J gene TRBJ2-3; TCRdb reports TRBD2, a call that lacks DNA to check it against. Germline CDR1 and CDR2: SGHDN and FVKESK. The CDR3 is 19 amino acids. The CDR3 protein is CASSQDKRGGFLHTDTQYF.

The J gene is TRBJ1-6, the V gene TRBV6-1. The CDR3 loop spans 13 amino acids. CDR1 and CDR2 (germline): MNHNS, SASEGT. CDR3 protein: CASSEYWVSPLHF.

According to its frequency, this clonotype is medium-sized (0.01 to 0.1%). The chain joins TRBV19 to TRBJ1-2. CDR1 is LNHDA and CDR2 is SQIVND in the germline V gene (reference sequence). There are 13 residues in the CDR3. CDR3 region: CASTRGTNYGYTF.